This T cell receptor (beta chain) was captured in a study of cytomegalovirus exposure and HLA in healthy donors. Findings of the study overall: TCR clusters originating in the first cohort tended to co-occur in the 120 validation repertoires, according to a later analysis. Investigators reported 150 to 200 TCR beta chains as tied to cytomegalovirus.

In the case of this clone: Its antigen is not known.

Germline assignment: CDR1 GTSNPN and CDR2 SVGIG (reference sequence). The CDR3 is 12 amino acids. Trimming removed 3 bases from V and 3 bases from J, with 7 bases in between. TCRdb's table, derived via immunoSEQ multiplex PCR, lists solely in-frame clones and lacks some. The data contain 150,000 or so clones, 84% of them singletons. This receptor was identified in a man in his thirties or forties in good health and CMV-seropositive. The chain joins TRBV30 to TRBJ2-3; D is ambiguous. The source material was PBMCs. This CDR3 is CAWSGATDTQYF. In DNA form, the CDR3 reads TGTGCCTGGAGCGGAGCAACAGATACGCAGTATTTT.